This T cell receptor beta chain emerged from a study of spatial heterogeneity in lung cancer. The presence of a unique molecular identifier marked each TCR cDNA molecule. TCRdb independently ran MiXCR on the 5' RACE reads; one entry per CDR3 protein. The data show about 95,000 distinct CDR3 sequences, approximately 8.2% seen once. Germline CDR1 SGHDT, CDR2 YYEEEE. This CDR3 has 18 amino acids. V shed 4 bases and J 0 bases; nucleotides not matched to a gene: 11. Time point here: sample taken at primary tumor resection. In each case, whole RNA from tumor, nontumor lung or frozen PBMC was sequenced unsorted. The donor population consisted of approximately 70 patients with untreated, early-stage non-small cell lung cancer.

This sequence originates from a male donor with early-stage non-small cell lung cancer. Sample: PBMCs, taken at surgery. The V and J genes are TRBV5-6 and TRBJ2-5, with TRBD1 matching over 11 bases. The CDR3 sequence: CASSPLRDRGRYQETQYF. The CDR3 nucleotides read TGTGCCAGCAGCCCTCTCCGGGACAGGGGGAGGTACCAAGAGACCCAGTACTTC.